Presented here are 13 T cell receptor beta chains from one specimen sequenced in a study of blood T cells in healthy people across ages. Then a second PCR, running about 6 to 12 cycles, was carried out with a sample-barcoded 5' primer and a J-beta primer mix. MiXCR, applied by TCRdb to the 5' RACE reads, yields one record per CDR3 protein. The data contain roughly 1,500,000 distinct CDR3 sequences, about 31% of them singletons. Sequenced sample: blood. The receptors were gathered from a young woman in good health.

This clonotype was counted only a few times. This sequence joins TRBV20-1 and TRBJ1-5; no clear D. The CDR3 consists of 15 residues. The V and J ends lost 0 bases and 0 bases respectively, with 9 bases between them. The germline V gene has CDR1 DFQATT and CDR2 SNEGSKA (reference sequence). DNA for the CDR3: TGCAGTGCTAGAGATCCCAACTATAGCAATCAGCCCCAGCATTTT. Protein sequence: CSARDPNYSNQPQHF.

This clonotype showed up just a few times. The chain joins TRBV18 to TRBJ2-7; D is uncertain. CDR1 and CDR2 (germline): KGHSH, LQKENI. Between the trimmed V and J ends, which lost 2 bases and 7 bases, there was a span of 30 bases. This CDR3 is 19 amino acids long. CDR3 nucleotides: TGTGCCAGCTCACCAGACACCACCAGGTCCAGACCTCCTTGGGTTGAGCAGTACTTC. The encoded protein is CASSPDTTRSRPPWVEQYF.

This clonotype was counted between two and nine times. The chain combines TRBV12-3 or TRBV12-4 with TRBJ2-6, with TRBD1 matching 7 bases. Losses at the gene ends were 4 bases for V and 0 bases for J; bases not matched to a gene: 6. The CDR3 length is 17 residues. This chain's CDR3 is CASSYHRGSSGANVLTF. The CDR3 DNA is TGTGCCAGCAGTTACCACAGGGGAAGCTCTGGGGCCAACGTCCTGACTTTC.

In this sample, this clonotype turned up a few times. CDR3 residues: CASSPWTTNSEKLFF. DNA of the CDR3: TGTGCCAGCAGTCCCTGGACAACCAACTCTGAAAAACTGTTTTTT. V and J are TRBV28 and TRBJ1-4; D may be TRBD1 (5 bases). Trimming removed 5 bases from V and 7 bases from J, with 17 bases in between. Germline CDR1 and CDR2: MDHEN and SYDVKM. CDR3 length: 15 residues.

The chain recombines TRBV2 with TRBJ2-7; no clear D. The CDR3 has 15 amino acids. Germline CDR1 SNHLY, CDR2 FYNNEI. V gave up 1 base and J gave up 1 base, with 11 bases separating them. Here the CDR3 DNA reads TGTGCCAGCAGTGAAGGGACGGTTGGATCCTACGAGCAGTACTTC. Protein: CASSEGTVGSYEQYF.

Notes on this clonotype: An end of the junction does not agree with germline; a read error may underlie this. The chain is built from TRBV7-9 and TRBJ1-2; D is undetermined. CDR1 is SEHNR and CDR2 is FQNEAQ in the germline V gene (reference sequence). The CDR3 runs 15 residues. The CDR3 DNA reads TGTGCCAGCAGCTCCCTAAATACACCAAACTATGGCCACACCTTC. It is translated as CASSSLNTPNYGHTF.

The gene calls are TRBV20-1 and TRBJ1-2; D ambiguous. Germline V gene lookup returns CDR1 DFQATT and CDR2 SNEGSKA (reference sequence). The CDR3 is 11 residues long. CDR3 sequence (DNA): TGCAGCCTTCCGCCGAGGCATGGCTACACCTTC. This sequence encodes CSLPPRHGYTF.

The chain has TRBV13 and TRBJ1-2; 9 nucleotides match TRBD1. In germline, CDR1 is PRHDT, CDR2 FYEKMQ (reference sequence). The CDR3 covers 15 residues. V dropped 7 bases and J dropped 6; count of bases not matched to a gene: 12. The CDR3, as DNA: TGTGCCAGCATCCCCCGAGGGGACAGGGTACATGGCTACACCTTC. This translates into CASIPRGDRVHGYTF.

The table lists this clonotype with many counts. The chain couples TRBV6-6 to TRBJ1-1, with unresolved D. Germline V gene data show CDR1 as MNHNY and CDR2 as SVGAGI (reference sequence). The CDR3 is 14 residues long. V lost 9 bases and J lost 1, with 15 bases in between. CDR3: CASRVTQENTEAFF. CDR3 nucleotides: TGTGCCAGTCGAGTTACCCAGGAGAACACTGAAGCTTTCTTT.

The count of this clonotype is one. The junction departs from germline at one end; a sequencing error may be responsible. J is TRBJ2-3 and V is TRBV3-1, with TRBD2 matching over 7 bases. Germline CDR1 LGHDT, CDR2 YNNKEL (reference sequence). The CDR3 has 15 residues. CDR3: CAGRYQRGGTDTQYF. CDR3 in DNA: TGTGCCGGCAGATACCAGCGGGGAGGGACAGATACGCAGTATTTT.

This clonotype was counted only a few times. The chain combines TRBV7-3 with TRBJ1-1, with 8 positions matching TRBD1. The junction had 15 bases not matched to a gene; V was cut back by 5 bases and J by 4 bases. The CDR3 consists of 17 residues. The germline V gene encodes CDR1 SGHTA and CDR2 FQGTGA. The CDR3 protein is CASSLGGTGRIGTEAFF. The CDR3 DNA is TGTGCCAGCAGCCTCGGGGGGACAGGACGTATAGGCACTGAAGCTTTCTTT.

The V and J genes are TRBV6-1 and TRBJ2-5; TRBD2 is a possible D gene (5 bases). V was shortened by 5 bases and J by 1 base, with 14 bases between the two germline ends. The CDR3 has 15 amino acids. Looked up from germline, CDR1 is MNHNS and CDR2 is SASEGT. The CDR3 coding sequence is TGTGCCAGCAGTCGTTTAGGAAGCGGCCAAGAGACCCAGTACTTC. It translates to CASSRLGSGQETQYF.

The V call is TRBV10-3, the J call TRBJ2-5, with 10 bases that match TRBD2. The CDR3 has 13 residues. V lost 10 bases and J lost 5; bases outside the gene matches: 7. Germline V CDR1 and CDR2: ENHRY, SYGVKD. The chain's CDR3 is CATTRAGGETQYF. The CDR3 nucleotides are TGTGCCACTACACGAGCGGGGGGGGAGACCCAGTACTTC.